This TCR beta chain was found in a study of T cells after yellow fever vaccination. Study-wide findings and caveats: A small proportion of clonotypes was detected in both the CD4 and CD8 compartments. After the booster, approximately 96% of CD4 and more than 85% of CD8 primary-response clones were re-detected. Though it reached lower strength, the secondary response hit its peak faster, day 5 versus 15.

This clonotype was found many times. They built TCR cDNA with 5'RACE template switching, a step that put in a universal primer site and UMIs. Using its own MiXCR run on the 5' RACE reads, TCRdb lists one record per CDR3 protein. The top ten hold 20% to 25% of the sample, which has roughly 48,000 distinct CDR3 sequences, less than 8% seen once. This CDR3 is 16 amino acids long. The V and J ends lost 3 bases and 3 bases, in that order; junction bases with no gene match: 8. Germline assignment: CDR1 MNHEY and CDR2 SMNVEV (reference sequence). This clonotype was sampled from a man between 18 and 35 years old who received the YFV17D yellow fever vaccine. The chain is built from TRBV27 and TRBJ2-3, with 8 nucleotides matching TRBD1. Specimen: CD8+ T cells not binding an NS4B(214-222) dextramer, sorted from PBMCs, collected more than 40 days after the first yellow fever vaccination. The CDR3 DNA reads as TGTGCCAGCAGTTTGCACCCGCAGGGGGCGACAGATACGCAGTATTTT. It codes for CASSLHPQGATDTQYF.